Listed below are T cell receptor beta chains from one sample, sequenced in a study of T cells in localized non-small cell lung cancer. Clones were read by immunoSEQ multiplex PCR, and TCRdb kept only the in-frame ones, dropping some. Here the sample spans more than 1,500 clones, about 22% being singletons. The material was lung tumor tissue, obtained before any cancer treatment. These receptors were collected from an older male donor with stage I lung adenocarcinoma. CDR3s include the opening cysteine and the closing phenylalanine or tryptophan. The D gene is left open where the match is weak. Some rows have no size entry. The others give once, few or many, or a class for an expanded clone.

CDR3,DNA,size,length,D,J,V
CASSLGGTSVAYNEQFF,TGTGCCAGCAGCTTGGGCGGGACTAGCGTAGCCTACAATGAGCAGTTCTTC,medium-sized,17,TRBD2,TRBJ2-1,TRBV11-3
CASTGGQGGNQPQHF,TGTGCCAGTACCGGGGGACAGGGTGGCAATCAGCCCCAGCATTTT,large,15,TRBD1,TRBJ1-5,TRBV19
CASSVGQKDSPLHF,TGTGCCAGCAGTGTGGGACAGAAAGATTCACCCCTCCACTTT,medium-sized,14,TRBD1,TRBJ1-6,TRBV9
CASSGTGGQPQHF,TGTGCCAGTAGTGGGACAGGGGGTCAGCCCCAGCATTTT,.,13,TRBD1,TRBJ1-5,TRBV19
CASSQATPGTTDNEQFF,TGCGCCAGCAGCCAAGCCACCCCCGGGACTACCGACAATGAGCAGTTCTTC,.,17,TRBD2,TRBJ2-1,TRBV4-1
CASSEEVASADTQYF,TGTGCCAGCAGTGAAGAGGTGGCTTCGGCAGATACGCAGTATTTT,medium-sized,15,.,TRBJ2-3,TRBV6-1
CASSLDFQTYNEQFF,TGTGCCAGCAGTTTGGACTTCCAGACCTACAATGAGCAGTTCTTC,medium-sized,15,.,TRBJ2-1,TRBV11-3
CAIGTSGGWTQYF,TGTGCCATCGGGACTAGCGGGGGGTGGACCCAGTACTTC,.,13,TRBD2,TRBJ2-5,TRBV12-5
CASTGGQPNSPLHF,TGTGCCAGTACCGGGGGACAGCCGAATTCACCCCTCCACTTT,.,14,TRBD1,TRBJ1-6,TRBV19
CASSPPGLAGETDTQYF,TGTGCCAGCTCACCGCCAGGACTAGCGGGAGAGACAGATACGCAGTATTTT,.,17,TRBD2,TRBJ2-3,TRBV18
CASSSYGTGGGETQYF,TGTGCCAGCAGTTCTTATGGGACAGGGGGCGGGGAGACCCAGTACTTC,few,16,TRBD1,TRBJ2-5,TRBV28
CASSPTRGRNNSPLHF,TGTGCCAGCTCACCGACAAGGGGAAGGAATAATTCACCCCTCCACTTT,.,16,.,TRBJ1-6,TRBV18
CASSMRLAGSYEQYF,TGTGCCAGTAGTATGAGACTAGCGGGATCCTACGAGCAGTACTTC,.,15,TRBD2,TRBJ2-7,TRBV19
CASSLPRGIAFF,TGTGCCAGCAGTTTACCTCGGGGGATAGCTTTCTTT,.,12,.,TRBJ1-1,TRBV28
CASTIARVYSGNTIYF,TGTGCCAGCACCATCGCGAGGGTCTACTCTGGAAACACCATATATTTT,.,16,.,TRBJ1-3,TRBV28
CASSVREGAGGYTF,TGTGCCAGCAGCGTAAGGGAGGGGGCTGGTGGCTACACCTTC,few,14,TRBD1,TRBJ1-2,TRBV9
CASSSGDRGNTDTQYF,TGTGCCAGCAGCTCGGGGGACAGGGGGAACACAGATACGCAGTATTTT,few,16,TRBD1,TRBJ2-3,TRBV11-3
CSANRGGTDTQYF,TGCAGCGCCAACAGGGGTGGCACAGATACGCAGTATTTT,.,13,TRBD1,TRBJ2-3,TRBV29-1
CASSPRRLAGGIDTQYF,TGTGCCAGCAGCCCGAGGAGGCTAGCGGGAGGGATCGATACGCAGTATTTT,few,17,TRBD2,TRBJ2-3,TRBV11-3
CASSYSDNYGYTF,TGTGCCAGCAGTTACTCGGACAACTATGGCTACACCTTC,medium-sized,13,.,TRBJ1-2,TRBV6-8
CASSMTHGTGDTQYF,TGTGCCAGTAGTATGACCCATGGAACAGGGGATACGCAGTATTTT,.,15,.,TRBJ2-3,TRBV19
CASSQGVGQGREAFF,TGCGCCAGCAGCCAAGGGGTTGGACAGGGGCGGGAAGCTTTCTTT,.,15,TRBD1,TRBJ1-1,TRBV4-1
CASSYLAGGPETQYF,TGTGCCAGCAGTTATTTAGCGGGGGGGCCAGAGACCCAGTACTTC,medium-sized,15,TRBD2,TRBJ2-5,TRBV6-8
CASSFLGARAFF,TGTGCCAGCAGTTTCCTGGGGGCACGGGCTTTCTTT,few,12,.,TRBJ1-1,TRBV28